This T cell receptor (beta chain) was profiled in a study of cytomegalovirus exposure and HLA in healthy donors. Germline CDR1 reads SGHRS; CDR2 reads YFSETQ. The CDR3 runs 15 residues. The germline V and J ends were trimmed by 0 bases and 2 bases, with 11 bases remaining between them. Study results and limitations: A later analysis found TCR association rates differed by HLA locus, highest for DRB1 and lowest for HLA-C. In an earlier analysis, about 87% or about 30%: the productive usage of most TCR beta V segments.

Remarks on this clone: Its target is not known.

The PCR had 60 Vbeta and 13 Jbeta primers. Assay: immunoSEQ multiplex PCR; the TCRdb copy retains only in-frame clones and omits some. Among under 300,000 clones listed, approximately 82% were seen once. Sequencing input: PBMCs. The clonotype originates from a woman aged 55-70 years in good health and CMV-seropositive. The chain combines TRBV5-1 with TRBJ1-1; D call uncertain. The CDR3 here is CASSLEDSGNTEAFF. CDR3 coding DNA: TGCGCCAGCAGCTTGGAGGACTCGGGAAACACTGAAGCTTTCTTT.